The 6 T cell receptor beta chains presented below share a single source sample, sequenced in a study of T cell changes during pregnancy in multiple sclerosis. Using immunoSEQ multiplex PCR, the repertoire was profiled, and TCRdb retains in-frame clones only, with some absent. The sample gives around 68,000 clones, about 93% of which show up once; approximately 0.44% is in the top ten. The input for sequencing was CD4+ T cells from peripheral blood mononuclear cells, taken before pregnancy. These receptors all come from a female donor with multiple sclerosis, enrolled in a pregnancy study.

This chain connects TRBV6-1 to TRBJ1-5; D is undetermined. The germline V gene has CDR1 MNHNS and CDR2 SASEGT. V gave up 6 bases and J gave up 9 bases, with 18 bases separating them. The CDR3 contains 14 residues. CDR3 DNA: TGTGCCAGCAGGGCAGACCGAGTTCGGGGGCCCCAGCATTTT. Encoded protein: CASRADRVRGPQHF.

The chain links TRBV19 to TRBJ2-2; no clear D. Trimming pared 5 bases from V and 4 bases from J, leaving 11 bases between. Per germline, CDR1 LNHDA and CDR2 SQIVND (reference sequence). The CDR3 runs 14 residues. The CDR3 here is CASSLSGGTGELFF. The CDR3 bases are TGTGCCAGTAGTCTTAGTGGTGGCACCGGGGAGCTGTTTTTT.

The genes are TRBV7-9 and TRBJ1-4; tentatively, D is TRBD1 (6 bases). Germline-derived CDR1 and CDR2 are SEHNR and FQNEAQ (reference sequence). The CDR3 sequence is 15 residues long. The ends were cut back, 2 bases at V and 6 bases at J, with 13 bases in the middle. The CDR3 spells CASSLLQGRDEKLFF. In DNA, the CDR3 is TGTGCCAGCAGCTTACTACAGGGCAGGGATGAAAAACTGTTTTTT.

The chain joins TRBV4-3 to TRBJ1-2; D is unclear. This CDR3 comprises 13 residues. V was clipped by 0 bases and J by 6 bases, with 8 bases between them. Looked up from germline, CDR1 is LGHNA and CDR2 is YSLEER. In nucleotides, the CDR3 is TGCGCCAGCAGCCAAGATCCGGGTCATGGCTACACCTTC. It is translated as CASSQDPGHGYTF.

This clone came up once. The V and J genes are TRBV7-3 and TRBJ1-1; D remains ambiguous. The CDR3 extends over 13 amino acids. Looked up from germline, CDR1 is SGHTA and CDR2 is FQGTGA. The V end lost 5 bases, the J end lost 2 bases, and 9 bases lay between the germline ends. The CDR3 DNA is TGTGCCAGCAGCCTAGAGAAAAACACTGAAGCTTTCTTT. Protein product: CASSLEKNTEAFF.

The J gene is TRBJ2-7, the V gene TRBV6-5; 9 bases are a match to TRBD2. Trimming removed 7 bases from V and 12 bases from J; junction bases left unmatched: 13. The CDR3 loop spans 13 amino acids. Per germline, CDR1 MNHEY and CDR2 SVGAGI. CDR3 bases: TGTGCCAGCAACGCTGGAGGGACTAGCTACTTGTACTTC. The encoded protein is CASNAGGTSYLYF.